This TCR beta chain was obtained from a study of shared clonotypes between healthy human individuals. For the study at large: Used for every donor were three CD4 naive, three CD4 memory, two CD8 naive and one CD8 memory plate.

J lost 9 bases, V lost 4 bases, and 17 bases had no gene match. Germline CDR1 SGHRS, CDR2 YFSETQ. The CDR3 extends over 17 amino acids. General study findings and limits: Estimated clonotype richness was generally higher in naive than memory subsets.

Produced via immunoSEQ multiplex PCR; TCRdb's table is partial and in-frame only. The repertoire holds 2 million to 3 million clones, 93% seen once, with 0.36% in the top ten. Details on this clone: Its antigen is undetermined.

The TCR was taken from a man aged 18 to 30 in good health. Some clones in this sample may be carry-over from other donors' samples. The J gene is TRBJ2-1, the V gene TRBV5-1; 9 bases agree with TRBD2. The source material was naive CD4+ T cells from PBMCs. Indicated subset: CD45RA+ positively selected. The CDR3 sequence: CASSLPTRGSGRGEQFF. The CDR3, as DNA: TGCGCCAGCAGCCTCCCGACCAGGGGTAGCGGGAGAGGTGAGCAGTTCTTC. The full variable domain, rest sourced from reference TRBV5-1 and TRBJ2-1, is KAGVTQTPRYLIKTRGQQVTLSCSPISGHRSVSWYQQTPGQGLQFLFEYFSETQRNKGNFPGRFSGRQFSNSRSEMNVSTLELGDSALYLCASSLPTRGSGRGEQFFGPGTRLTVL.